A selection of T cell receptor beta chains follows, all from one sample in a study of HIV-infected patients and healthy controls. A single record per CDR3 protein comes from TCRdb applying MiXCR to the 5' RACE reads. Of around 18,000 distinct CDR3 sequences listed, approximately 16% were seen once; the top ten hold approximately 25%. Sequenced sample: CD8+ T cells from blood. The source is a human donor in good health. Both conserved end residues are part of each CDR3. The D gene is left open where the match is weak. Clone size is given for some rows only: seen once, a few or many times, or a class if the clone is expanded.

NA TRBJ1-5 TRBV12-3/TRBV12-4 NA CASSFAAARNQPQHF TGTGCCAGCAGTTTTGCGGCAGCCCGCAATCAGCCCCAGCATTTT
NA TRBJ2-7 TRBV4-3 NA CASSHYGVRGEEQYF TGCGCCAGCAGCCATTACGGGGTTAGGGGAGAGGAGCAGTACTTC
many TRBJ2-3 TRBV28 TRBD2 CASSRTTSVMGDTQYF TGTGCCAGCAGTAGAACGACTAGCGTAATGGGAGATACGCAGTATTTT
many TRBJ2-1 TRBV6-5 NA CASSQITSPSSYNEQFF TGTGCCAGCAGTCAGATCACTAGCCCCAGCTCCTACAATGAGCAGTTCTTC
few TRBJ2-7 TRBV30 NA CAWRTSGGEQYF TGTGCCTGGAGGACATCCGGGGGCGAGCAGTACTTC
once TRBJ2-1 TRBV7-3 TRBD1 CASSGTANNEQFF TGTGCCAGCTCCGGGACAGCTAACAATGAGCAGTTCTTC
many TRBJ2-7 TRBV13 NA CASSLGTADHYEQYF TGTGCCAGCAGCTTAGGGACAGCGGATCACTACGAGCAGTACTTC
NA TRBJ2-1 TRBV29-1 NA CSGLGGGEGRAEQFF TGCAGCGGATTGGGGGGGGGCGAGGGACGGGCTGAGCAGTTCTTC
NA TRBJ2-7 TRBV11-1 TRBD2 CASSLQAGEIYEQYF TGTGCCAGCAGCTTACAAGCGGGAGAAATCTACGAGCAGTACTTC
few TRBJ1-5 TRBV11-1 NA CASKGYSNQPQHF TGTGCCAGCAAGGGGTATAGCAATCAGCCCCAGCATTTT
few TRBJ2-3 TRBV12-3/TRBV12-4 TRBD1 CASSPGAGTAYTDTQYF TGTGCCAGCAGTCCCGGGGCCGGGACAGCATACACAGATACGCAGTATTTT
many TRBJ2-3 TRBV28 TRBD1 CASRPTGGRPSTDTQYF TGTGCCAGCAGACCGACAGGGGGTCGACCGAGCACAGATACGCAGTATTTT
once TRBJ1-1 TRBV13 TRBD1 CASSLGDRDYTEAFF TGTGCCAGCAGCTTAGGCGACAGGGATTACACTGAAGCTTTCTTT
few TRBJ2-3 TRBV4-2 TRBD2 CASSQLAGGADTQYF TGTGCCAGCAGCCAACTAGCGGGGGGTGCAGATACGCAGTATTTT
NA TRBJ2-7 TRBV25-1 NA CASSEGAGDEQYF TGTGCCAGCAGTGAAGGGGCAGGCGACGAGCAGTACTTC
many TRBJ1-1 TRBV5-8 NA CASSPGRLRTEAFF TGTGCCAGCAGCCCGGGACGGCTTCGCACTGAAGCTTTCTTT
many TRBJ2-3 TRBV6-4 NA CASSEEGHADTQYF TGTGCCAGCAGTGAAGAGGGGCATGCAGATACGCAGTATTTT
many TRBJ1-1 TRBV2 TRBD1 CASSTDRVNTEAFF TGTGCCAGCAGTACAGACAGGGTGAACACTGAAGCTTTCTTT
NA TRBJ1-2 TRBV9 NA CASSSLTGNYGYTF TGTGCCAGCAGCTCACTCACAGGGAACTATGGCTACACCTTC
few TRBJ1-1 TRBV7-9 NA CASSLGSLKNTEAFF TGTGCCAGCAGCTTAGGATCTTTGAAGAACACTGAAGCTTTCTTT
many TRBJ2-5 TRBV25-1 NA CASSEYGTQYF TGTGCCAGCAGTGAATATGGGACCCAGTACTTC
NA TRBJ2-6 TRBV4-3 NA CASSQEGNSGANVLTF TGCGCCAGCAGCCAAGAAGGAAACTCTGGGGCCAACGTCCTGACTTTC
many TRBJ2-3 TRBV30 NA CAWSWTVSTDTQYF TGTGCCTGGAGTTGGACAGTGAGCACAGATACGCAGTATTTT
few TRBJ2-1 TRBV27 TRBD2 CASSDNQRGDNEQFF TGTGCCAGCAGTGATAATCAGCGGGGGGACAATGAGCAGTTCTTC
few TRBJ1-1 TRBV12-3/TRBV12-4 TRBD1 CASSLLDRVPGEEAFF TGTGCCAGCAGTTTGTTAGACAGGGTGCCCGGGGAGGAAGCTTTCTTT
NA TRBJ2-1 TRBV6-6 NA CASRLESTVYNEQFF TGTGCCAGCCGCCTTGAGAGTACCGTGTACAATGAGCAGTTCTTC
many TRBJ2-1 TRBV7-9 TRBD2 CASSSLGWAGERSSEQFF TGTGCCAGCAGCTCCCTCGGGTGGGCGGGAGAACGGTCCAGTGAGCAGTTCTTC
many TRBJ2-2 TRBV29-1 NA CSVFRGRELFF TGCAGCGTTTTCAGAGGCCGGGAGCTGTTTTTT
many TRBJ2-7 TRBV19 NA CASSIGGLGYHEQYF TGTGCCAGTAGTATCGGTGGCCTGGGGTACCACGAGCAGTACTTC
many TRBJ1-4 TRBV27 NA CASSLSEQGLATTNEKLFF TGTGCCAGCAGTTTATCCGAACAGGGACTTGCTACAACTAATGAAAAACTGTTTTTT
NA TRBJ1-2 TRBV14 NA CASSQDGIAQYGYTF TGTGCCAGCAGCCAAGACGGCATAGCCCAATATGGCTACACCTTC
many TRBJ1-4 TRBV6-2/TRBV6-3 NA CASKPFPIQADEKLFF TGTGCCAGCAAACCCTTTCCCATACAGGCGGACGAAAAACTGTTTTTT
NA TRBJ2-7 TRBV27 NA CASSPFGTAFREPLRGEQYF TGTGCCAGCAGCCCGTTTGGGACGGCCTTTAGAGAACCCCTCAGGGGCGAGCAGTACTTC
many TRBJ1-1 TRBV6-5 NA CASSNFFPFVDTEAFF TGTGCCAGCAGTAACTTCTTTCCCTTTGTCGACACTGAAGCTTTCTTT
NA TRBJ2-1 TRBV27 NA CASSLSISNEQFF TGTGCCAGCAGTCTTTCGATCAGTAATGAGCAGTTCTTC
many TRBJ2-2 TRBV4-3 TRBD1 CASSQRRTPTYEGATNTGELFF TGCGCCAGCAGCCAAAGACGAACACCCACCTATGAGGGGGCGACGAACACCGGGGAGCTGTTTTTT
few TRBJ1-2 TRBV6-2/TRBV6-3 NA CASWEGSPYGYTF TGTGCCAGCTGGGAAGGCTCACCATATGGCTACACCTTC
few TRBJ2-5 TRBV7-9 NA CASSDQSWRASGTQYF TGTGCCAGCAGCGACCAGTCGTGGAGGGCCTCGGGGACCCAGTACTTC
medium-sized TRBJ2-7 TRBV5-5 NA CASSHEPEGGLYEQYF TGTGCCAGCAGCCACGAACCGGAGGGGGGGCTTTACGAGCAGTACTTC
many TRBJ2-3 TRBV7-8 NA CASSLGPGTSPGTDTQYF TGTGCCAGCAGCTTAGGCCCCGGGACTTCCCCCGGCACAGATACGCAGTATTTT
NA TRBJ2-7 TRBV19 TRBD1 CASSAYRQGVYEQYF TGTGCCAGTAGTGCCTACCGACAGGGAGTCTACGAGCAGTACTTC
many TRBJ2-7 TRBV12-3/TRBV12-4 TRBD2 CASTVGREGYEQYF TGTGCCAGCACCGTTGGGCGGGAGGGGTACGAGCAGTACTTC
few TRBJ2-4 TRBV12-3/TRBV12-4 NA CASTLEGQSSVQYF TGTGCCAGCACCCTAGAGGGGCAGTCTTCCGTTCAGTACTTC
many TRBJ2-7 TRBV20-1 NA CSASPSYEQYF TGCAGTGCTAGTCCCTCCTACGAGCAGTACTTC
many TRBJ2-1 TRBV29-1 NA CSVDLAGLYEQFF TGCAGCGTTGACTTAGCAGGGTTATATGAGCAGTTCTTC
many TRBJ2-1 TRBV6-2/TRBV6-3 TRBD1 CASGTGQGFLNEQFF TGTGCCAGCGGAACGGGACAGGGATTTTTGAATGAGCAGTTCTTC
many TRBJ2-5 TRBV4-3 NA CASSQEEGQETQYF TGCGCCAGCAGCCAAGAGGAGGGGCAAGAGACCCAGTACTTC
NA TRBJ1-2 TRBV28 NA CASSLRTGGYGYTF TGTGCCAGCAGTTTACGGACGGGGGGCTATGGCTACACCTTC